This T cell receptor (beta chain) is from a study of early T cells in non-severe SARS-CoV-2 infection. Turning to the study itself: Bulk RNA isolated from unsorted whole blood underwent sequencing; chains were not paired.

V lost 6 bases, J lost 9 bases, and 8 bases stayed unmatched. CDR3 length: 13 amino acids. Germline V gives CDR1 WSHSY, CDR2 SAAADI. To note about this clonotype: Antigen unknown.

Study-wide points: Comparison of clonotypes with VDJdb favored anti-spike CD8 responses while missing private and CD4 specificities.

TCRdb itself ran the 5' RACE reads through MiXCR, one entry per CDR3 protein. The table records more than 70,000 distinct CDR3 sequences, roughly 15% of them present only once. This receptor was obtained from an adult who was a healthcare worker with PCR-confirmed SARS-CoV-2 infection or an uninfected control (not recorded which). Sample: whole blood. The chain couples TRBV10-2 to TRBJ2-4, with 7 bases lining up with TRBD1. The CDR3 DNA follows: TGCGCCAGCAGAGCGGACAGGATAGCCATTCAGTACTTC. As protein: CASRADRIAIQYF.